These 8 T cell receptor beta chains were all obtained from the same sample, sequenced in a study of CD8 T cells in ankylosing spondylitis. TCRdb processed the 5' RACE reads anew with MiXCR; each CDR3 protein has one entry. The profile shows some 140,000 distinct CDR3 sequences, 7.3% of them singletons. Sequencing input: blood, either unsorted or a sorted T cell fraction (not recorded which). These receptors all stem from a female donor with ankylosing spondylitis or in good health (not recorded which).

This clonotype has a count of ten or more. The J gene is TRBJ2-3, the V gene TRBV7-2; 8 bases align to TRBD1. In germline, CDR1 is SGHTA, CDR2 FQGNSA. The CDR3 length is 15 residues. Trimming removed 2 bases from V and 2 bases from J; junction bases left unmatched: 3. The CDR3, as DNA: TGTGCCAGCAGCTTACCGACAGGGGTCACAGATACGCAGTATTTT. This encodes CASSLPTGVTDTQYF.

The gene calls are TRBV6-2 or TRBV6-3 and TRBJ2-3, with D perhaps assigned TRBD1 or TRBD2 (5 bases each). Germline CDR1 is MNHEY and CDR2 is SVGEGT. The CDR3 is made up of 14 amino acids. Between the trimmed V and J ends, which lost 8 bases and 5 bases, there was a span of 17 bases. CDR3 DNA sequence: TGTGCCAGCCATCGCGCGGGCCAGGGAGATACGCAGTATTTT. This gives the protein CASHRAGQGDTQYF.

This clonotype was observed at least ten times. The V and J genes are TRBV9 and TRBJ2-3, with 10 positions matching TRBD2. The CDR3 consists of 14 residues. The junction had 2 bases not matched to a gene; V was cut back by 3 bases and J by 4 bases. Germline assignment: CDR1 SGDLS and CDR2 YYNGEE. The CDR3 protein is CASSERGGPDTQYF. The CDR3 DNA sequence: TGTGCCAGCAGCGAGCGGGGGGGGCCAGATACGCAGTATTTT.

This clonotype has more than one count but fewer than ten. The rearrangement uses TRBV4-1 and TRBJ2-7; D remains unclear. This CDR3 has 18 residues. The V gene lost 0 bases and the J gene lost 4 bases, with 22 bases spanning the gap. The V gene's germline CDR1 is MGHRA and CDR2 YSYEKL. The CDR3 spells CASSQDKSFHPTKYEQYF. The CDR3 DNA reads TGCGCCAGCAGCCAAGATAAGTCCTTCCACCCCACTAAATACGAGCAGTACTTC.

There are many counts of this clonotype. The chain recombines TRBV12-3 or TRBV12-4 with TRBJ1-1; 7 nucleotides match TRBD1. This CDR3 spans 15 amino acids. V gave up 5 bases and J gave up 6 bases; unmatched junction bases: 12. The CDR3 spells CASSGMRGRGAEAFF. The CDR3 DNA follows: TGTGCCAGCAGTGGAATGAGGGGGCGCGGCGCTGAAGCTTTCTTT.

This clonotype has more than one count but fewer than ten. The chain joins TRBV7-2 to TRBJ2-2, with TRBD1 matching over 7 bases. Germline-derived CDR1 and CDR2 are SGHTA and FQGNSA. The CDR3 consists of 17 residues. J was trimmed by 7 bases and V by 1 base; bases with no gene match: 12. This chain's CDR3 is CASSLGSGTVVIGELFF. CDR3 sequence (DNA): TGTGCCAGCAGCTTAGGATCCGGGACAGTAGTAATCGGGGAGCTGTTTTTT. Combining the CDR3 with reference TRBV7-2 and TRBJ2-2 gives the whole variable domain GAGVSQSPSNKVTEKGKDVELRCDPISGHTALYWYRQSLGQGLEFLIYFQGNSAPDKSGLPSDRFSAERTGGSVSTLTIQRTQQEDSAVYLCASSLGSGTVVIGELFFGEGSRLTVL.

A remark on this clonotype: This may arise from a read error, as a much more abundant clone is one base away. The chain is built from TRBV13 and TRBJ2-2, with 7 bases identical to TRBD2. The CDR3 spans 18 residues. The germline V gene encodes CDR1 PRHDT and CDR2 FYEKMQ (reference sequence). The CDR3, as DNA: TGTACCAGCAGTTTTTCCATAGAGAGCGGGGACGTAACCGGGGAGCTGTTTTTT. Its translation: CTSSFSIESGDVTGELFF.

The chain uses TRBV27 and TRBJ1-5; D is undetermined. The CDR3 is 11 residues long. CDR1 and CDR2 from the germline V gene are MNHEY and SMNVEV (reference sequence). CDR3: CTSSLCQPQHF. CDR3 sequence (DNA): TGTACAAGCAGTTTATGCCAGCCCCAGCATTTT.